The 21 T cell receptor beta chains listed next were all sequenced from one sample in a study of identical twins. MiXCR, applied by TCRdb to the 5' RACE reads, yields one record per CDR3 protein. This sample has about 530,000 distinct CDR3 sequences, with 15% found just once. These same records also appear under a second study, on yellow fever vaccine responses in identical twins.

The material sequenced was CD4+ T cells sorted from blood. The receptors originated from a woman younger than 35 in good health.

This chain links TRBV6-1 with TRBJ2-2; tentatively, D is TRBD2 (7 bases). The CDR3 is made up of 14 amino acids. Germline CDR1 MNHNS, CDR2 SASEGT. V lost 7 bases to trimming and J lost 5 bases, with 14 bases between them. As DNA, the CDR3 is TGTGCCAGCACCGAGGGGGGGGTTACCGGGGAGCTGTTTTTT. Amino acid sequence: CASTEGGVTGELFF.

The CDR3 DNA sequence: TGTGCCAGCAGCCAGGGACAGGGGTTTCGAGGGACCGGGGAGCTGTTTTTT. Translating gives CASSQGQGFRGTGELFF. The rearrangement joins TRBV7-9 to TRBJ2-2; TRBD1 matches 10 bases. The CDR3 contains 17 residues. CDR1 and CDR2 from the germline V gene are SEHNR and FQNEAQ (reference sequence). The V and J ends lost 5 bases and 5 bases, in that order; junction bases with no gene match: 11.

The table lists this clonotype with a few counts. V usage is TRBV25-1 and J usage is TRBJ2-1; tentative D call: TRBD1 (5 bases). V was clipped by 6 bases and J by 4 bases, with 25 bases between them. Per germline, CDR1 MGHDK and CDR2 SYGVNS. This CDR3 has 18 amino acids. Here the CDR3 reads CASSPLGTGLRRYNEQFF. In DNA, the CDR3 is TGTGCCAGCAGCCCCCTGGGAACAGGTCTCAGAAGGTACAATGAGCAGTTCTTC.

About this clonotype: A much larger clone lies one base from this, so it may be a read error. The chain is built from TRBV5-1 and TRBJ2-7; possible D gene TRBD2, 6 bases. The CDR3 is 14 amino acids. Germline-derived CDR1 and CDR2 are SGHRS and YFSETQ. The CDR3: CTSSLGGKTYEQYF. The DNA of the CDR3 is TGCACCAGCAGCTTAGGCGGGAAGACCTACGAGCAGTACTTC.

V gene TRBV6-5 combines with J gene TRBJ1-5; a possible D gene is TRBD1 (5 bases). CDR1 is MNHEY, CDR2 SVGAGI, per germline. Deletions cut 2 bases from V and 1 base from J, with 9 bases between. The CDR3 runs to 15 residues. This CDR3 is CASSYARESNQPQHF. CDR3 in DNA: TGTGCCAGCAGTTACGCCAGGGAGAGCAATCAGCCCCAGCATTTT.

This chain joins TRBV10-3 and TRBJ2-1; D may be TRBD2 (6 bases). CDR1 and CDR2 (germline): ENHRY, SYGVKD. Trimming took off 10 bases at V and 7 bases at J, with 14 bases between the two ends. The CDR3 loop spans 12 amino acids. CDR3 protein: CASLGLPNEQFF. CDR3 DNA sequence: TGTGCCAGCCTGGGACTCCCAAATGAGCAGTTCTTC.

The CDR3 region has the DNA TGTGCCAGCAGTTTCGCCGGGACAGGGGGCGGCACTGGGGCCAACGTCCTGACTTTC. This encodes CASSFAGTGGGTGANVLTF. V is TRBV6-4 and J is TRBJ2-6; 12 nucleotides align to TRBD1. V dropped 5 bases and J dropped 2; count of bases not matched to a gene: 10. Germline V gives CDR1 MRHNA, CDR2 SNTAGT. The CDR3 sequence is 19 residues long.

This clonotype occurred a few times. V and J are TRBV29-1 and TRBJ2-7; tentative D call: TRBD1 (5 bases). CDR3 length: 14 residues. Germline V lookup: CDR1 SQVTM, CDR2 ANQGSEA. The ends were cut back, 5 bases at V and 0 bases at J, with 14 bases in the middle. CDR3 DNA sequence: TGCAGCGTTCAAGGACACCCGAGCTCCTACGAGCAGTACTTC. Protein sequence: CSVQGHPSSYEQYF.

This clonotype was recorded a few times. V and J are TRBV6-4 and TRBJ2-1; 9 bases agree with TRBD2. The V segment lost 4 bases and the J segment 7 bases; nucleotides outside the gene matches: 8. This CDR3 region has 15 residues. Per germline, CDR1 MRHNA and CDR2 SNTAGT. CDR3 in amino acids: CASSVGLALGNEQFF. As DNA, the CDR3 is TGTGCCAGCAGTGTTGGACTAGCGTTGGGGAATGAGCAGTTCTTC.

This sequence joins TRBV12-3 or TRBV12-4 and TRBJ1-1; D gene ambiguous. CDR3 length: 14 residues. V gave up 1 base and J gave up 1 base, with 7 bases separating them. The CDR3 is CASSLDMGNTEAFF. As DNA, the CDR3 is TGTGCCAGCAGTTTAGACATGGGGAACACTGAAGCTTTCTTT.

This clonotype was observed many times. This chain uses TRBV3-1 with TRBJ1-1, with unresolved D. Per the germline V gene, CDR1 is LGHDT and CDR2 is YNNKEL (reference sequence). The V gene lost 2 bases and the J gene lost 1 base, with 14 bases spanning the gap. The CDR3 is 16 amino acids. CDR3 bases: TGTGCCAGCAGCCAAATGGGCTCGGGCGGGAACACTGAAGCTTTCTTT. It codes for CASSQMGSGGNTEAFF.

V is TRBV25-1 and J is TRBJ2-3; 7 bases are shared with TRBD1. Germline assignment: CDR1 MGHDK and CDR2 SYGVNS. The CDR3 runs 15 residues. J was trimmed by 2 bases and V by 5 bases; bases with no gene match: 7. Here the CDR3 reads CASSKQGWNTDTQYF. CDR3 bases: TGTGCCAGCAGTAAACAGGGGTGGAACACAGATACGCAGTATTTT.

V gene TRBV7-8 combines with J gene TRBJ2-7; D is possibly TRBD1 or TRBD2 (5 bases each). V was cut by 5 bases and J by 2 bases, with 22 bases left in between. Germline lookup yields CDR1 SGHVS and CDR2 FQNEAQ. CDR3 length: 17 residues. CDR3 protein: CASSVRPGTLPTYEQYV. As DNA, the CDR3 is TGTGCCAGCAGCGTTAGGCCCGGGACCCTCCCCACCTACGAGCAGTACGTC.

The rearrangement uses TRBV6-2 or TRBV6-3 and TRBJ2-3, with D perhaps assigned TRBD1 or TRBD2 (7 bases each). The CDR3 extends over 15 amino acids. Germline-derived CDR1 and CDR2 are MNHEY and SVGEGT. Trimming left V 8 bases short and J 4 bases short, with 19 bases between. CDR3 sequence: CASGRGRGRSDTQYF. DNA of the CDR3: TGTGCCAGCGGACGGGGGAGGGGGCGTTCAGATACGCAGTATTTT.

In its sample, this clonotype was seen a few times. The gene calls are TRBV10-3 and TRBJ2-2; D might be TRBD1 (6 bases). V lost 11 bases and J lost 2, with 15 bases in between. CDR1 is ENHRY, CDR2 SYGVKD, per germline. The CDR3 length is 14 residues. CDR3 sequence reads: CAAYGTQNTGELFF. CDR3 DNA: TGTGCCGCATACGGGACACAAAACACCGGGGAGCTGTTTTTT.

This chain uses TRBV20-1 with TRBJ2-5; D remains ambiguous. Trimming took 0 bases from V and 5 from J, leaving 13 bases between them. This CDR3 spans 14 amino acids. Germline V gives CDR1 DFQATT, CDR2 SNEGSKA (reference sequence). The CDR3 bases are TGCAGTGCTAGAGATTGGACGGTGTTGGAGACCCAGTACTTC. It specifies CSARDWTVLETQYF.

The rearrangement joins TRBV2 to TRBJ2-1; D is undetermined. Germline V gene sequence: CDR1 SNHLY, CDR2 FYNNEI. CDR3 length: 15 residues. V was trimmed by 7 bases and J by 0 bases, leaving 13 bases between them. Here the CDR3 reads CASTPEASSYNEQFF. The CDR3 DNA follows: TGTGCCAGCACACCCGAAGCCTCCTCCTACAATGAGCAGTTCTTC. Combining the CDR3 with reference TRBV2 and TRBJ2-1 gives the whole variable domain EPEVTQTPSHQVTQMGQEVILRCVPISNHLYFYWYRQILGQKVEFLVSFYNNEISEKSEIFDDQFSVERPDGSNFTLKIRSTKLEDSAMYFCASTPEASSYNEQFFGPGTRLTVL.

This clonotype has more than one count but fewer than ten. V and J are TRBV12-3 or TRBV12-4 and TRBJ1-6; weak D call: TRBD1 (5 bases). CDR3 length equals 15 residues. V was cut by 6 bases and J by 7 bases, with 16 bases left in between. The CDR3 region is CASRSGTYGNSPLHF. CDR3 sequence (DNA): TGTGCCAGCAGATCGGGGACCTATGGGAATTCACCCCTCCACTTT.

This chain uses TRBV28 with TRBJ2-1; D unresolved. Germline CDR1 reads MDHEN; CDR2 reads SYDVKM. The CDR3 covers 14 residues. Deletions cut 4 bases from V and 4 bases from J, with 11 bases between. The DNA for the CDR3 is TGTGCCAGCAGTTGGCCCAGTGGTTACAATGAGCAGTTCTTC. This sequence encodes CASSWPSGYNEQFF.

This clonotype appeared many times. This chain connects TRBV15 to TRBJ2-5, with 10 nucleotides matching TRBD2. The V gene end was trimmed by 1 base and the J gene end by 4 bases; junction bases not matched to a gene: 6. CDR3 length: 16 amino acids. Per the germline V gene, CDR1 is LNHNV and CDR2 is YYDKDF (reference sequence). CDR3 sequence (DNA): TGTGCCACCAGCAGAGGATTAGCGGGAGGCGCAGAGACCCAGTACTTC. This gives the protein CATSRGLAGGAETQYF.

The CDR3 region has the DNA TGCAGTGCTACCTCCGGACAGGAGGAGACCCAGTACTTC. As protein: CSATSGQEETQYF. The chain couples TRBV20-1 to TRBJ2-5; 7 bases agree with TRBD1. V dropped 4 bases and J dropped 5; count of bases not matched to a gene: 7. CDR1 is DFQATT, CDR2 SNEGSKA, per germline (reference sequence). The CDR3 consists of 13 residues.